What follows is one T cell receptor beta chain and its context. Its matching antigen is unknown. The sample belongs to a study of beta chain features in type 1 diabetes. What was sequenced were expressed TCRB transcripts, since all of the isolated RNA had been reverse transcribed. Some clones are missing from TCRdb's copy, which holds only in-frame ones; the method was immunoSEQ multiplex PCR. Counted here are approximately 57,000 clones, around half occurring once; the ten biggest clones make up roughly 2.6%. Germline V gene data show CDR1 as LNHNV and CDR2 as YYDKDF (reference sequence). There are 16 residues in the CDR3. J gave up 3 bases and V 3 bases, and 10 bases lay outside the gene matches. Overall study results and limits: Type 1 diabetes patients had fewer VDJ junction insertions and more deletions. Moderately but significantly shorter TCRB CDR3s were found in Type 1 diabetes patients in all four CD4+ subsets. Naive, central memory and Treg TCRB repertoires seemed to resemble each other more closely in patients than they did in healthy donors.

This TCR came from a woman in her thirties or forties with type 1 diabetes. Sequencing was performed on Tregs from blood. The V gene is TRBV15, the J gene TRBJ2-7, with TRBD1 identical over 8 bases. The CDR3 reads CATSRTVGTGVYEQYF. The CDR3 nucleotides read TGTGCCACCAGCAGGACCGTCGGGACAGGAGTCTACGAGCAGTACTTC.